This record covers a single T cell receptor beta chain. The sample belongs to a study of control samples from healthy donors and cancer patients. Sequencing used immunoSEQ multiplex PCR; TCRdb keeps in-frame clones, though not all of them. The data hold tens of thousands of clones, with approximately 93% observed a single time. With 5 bases clipped from V and 7 bases from J, the junction kept 7 bases outside the gene matches. Germline V gives CDR1 SNHLY, CDR2 FYNNEI. The CDR3 has 14 amino acids. The sequencing input was blood. This chain uses TRBV2 with TRBJ1-5; 8 bases line up with TRBD1. The receptor was isolated from a woman aged 25 to 39 in good health. The CDR3 region has the DNA TGTGCCAGCAGTTCGTTACAGGGGGACCAGCCCCAGCATTTT. Its protein product is CASSSLQGDQPQHF.